The present TCR beta chain was sequenced within a study of control samples from healthy donors and cancer patients. Germline V gene lookup returns CDR1 GTSNPN and CDR2 SVGIG (reference sequence). The germline V and J ends were trimmed by 4 bases and 1 base, with 4 bases remaining between them. The CDR3 sequence is 11 residues long. Only in-frame clones appear in the TCRdb table, and some are missing; sequencing was by immunoSEQ multiplex PCR. This sample yields about 150,000 clones, of which 93% are seen a single time; almost 6% belongs to the top ten. This clone was seen repeatedly, ten times or more.

Source material: blood. The clonotype originates from a man between 18 and 29 years old in good health. The chain has TRBV30 and TRBJ1-1; D ambiguous. The CDR3 DNA reads TGTGCCTGGATCAGGAACACTGAAGCTTTCTTT. Translation gives CAWIRNTEAFF.